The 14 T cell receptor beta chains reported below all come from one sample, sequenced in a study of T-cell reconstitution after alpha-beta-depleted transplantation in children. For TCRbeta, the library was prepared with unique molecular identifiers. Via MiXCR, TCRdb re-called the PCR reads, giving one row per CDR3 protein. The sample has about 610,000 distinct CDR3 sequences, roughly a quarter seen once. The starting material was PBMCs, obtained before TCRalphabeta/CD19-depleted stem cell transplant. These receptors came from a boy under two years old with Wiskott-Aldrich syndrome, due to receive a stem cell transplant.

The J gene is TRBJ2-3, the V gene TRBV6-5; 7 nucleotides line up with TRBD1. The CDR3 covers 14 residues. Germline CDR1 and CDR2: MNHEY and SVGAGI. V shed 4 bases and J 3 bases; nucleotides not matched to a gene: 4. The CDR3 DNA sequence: TGTGCCAGCAGTTTGACAGGGTGGACAGATACGCAGTATTTT. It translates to CASSLTGWTDTQYF.

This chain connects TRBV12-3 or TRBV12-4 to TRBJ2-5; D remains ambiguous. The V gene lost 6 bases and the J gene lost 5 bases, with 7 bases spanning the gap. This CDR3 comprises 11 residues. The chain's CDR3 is CASRHYETQYF. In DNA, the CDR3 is TGTGCCAGCAGGCATTACGAGACCCAGTACTTC.

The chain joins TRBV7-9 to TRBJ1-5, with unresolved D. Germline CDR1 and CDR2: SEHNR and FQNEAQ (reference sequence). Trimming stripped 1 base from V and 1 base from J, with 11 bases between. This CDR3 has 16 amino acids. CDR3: CASSLGSELSNQPQHF. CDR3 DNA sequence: TGTGCCAGCAGCTTAGGGTCGGAACTGAGCAATCAGCCCCAGCATTTT.

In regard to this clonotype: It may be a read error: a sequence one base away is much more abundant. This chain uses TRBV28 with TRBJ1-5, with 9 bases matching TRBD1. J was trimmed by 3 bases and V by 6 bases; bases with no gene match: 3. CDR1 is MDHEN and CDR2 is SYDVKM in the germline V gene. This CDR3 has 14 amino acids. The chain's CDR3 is CASSRDRANQPQHF. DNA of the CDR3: TGTGCCAGCAGCCGGGACAGGGCCAATCAGCCCCAGCATTTT.

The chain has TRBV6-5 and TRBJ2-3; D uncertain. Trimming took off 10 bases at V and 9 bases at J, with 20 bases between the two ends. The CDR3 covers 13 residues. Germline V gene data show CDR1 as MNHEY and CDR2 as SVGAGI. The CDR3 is CAISYSRISTQYF. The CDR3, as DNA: TGTGCCATCAGCTATTCTAGGATATCGACGCAGTATTTT.

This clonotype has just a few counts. CDR3 residues: CASSFMASGRNNEQFF. In nucleotides, the CDR3 is TGTGCCAGCAGTTTTATGGCTAGCGGGAGGAACAATGAGCAGTTCTTC. The chain carries TRBV28 and TRBJ2-1, with TRBD2 matching 11 bases. The CDR3 spans 16 residues. V was clipped by 3 bases and J by 5 bases; unmatched bases: 6. The V gene's germline CDR1 is MDHEN and CDR2 SYDVKM.

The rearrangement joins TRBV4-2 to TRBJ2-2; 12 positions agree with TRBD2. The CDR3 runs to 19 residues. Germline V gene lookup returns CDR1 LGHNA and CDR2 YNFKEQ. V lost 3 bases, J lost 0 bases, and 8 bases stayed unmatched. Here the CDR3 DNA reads TGTGCCAGCAGCCACGGACTAGCGGGGTATTTCGCGAACACCGGGGAGCTGTTTTTT. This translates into CASSHGLAGYFANTGELFF.

The CDR3 DNA reads as TGTGCCAGCAGCCATAGGAGCTGGGGTCTAGCGGGAGGCTCCTACGAGCAGTACTTC. This translates into CASSHRSWGLAGGSYEQYF. J is TRBJ2-7 and V is TRBV11-2; 11 bases agree with TRBD2. The V gene's germline CDR1 is SGHAT and CDR2 FQNNGV. This CDR3 spans 19 amino acids. The V and J ends lost 5 bases and 0 bases, in that order; junction bases with no gene match: 15.

DNA for the CDR3: TGCAGTGCTAGAAAGGGAGGGGGAGAGACCCAGTACTTC. Residues: CSARKGGGETQYF. V and J are TRBV20-1 and TRBJ2-5, with D perhaps matching TRBD2 (7 bases). Trimming stripped 2 bases from V and 4 bases from J, with 11 bases between. Germline lookup yields CDR1 DFQATT and CDR2 SNEGSKA (reference sequence). This CDR3 has 13 residues.

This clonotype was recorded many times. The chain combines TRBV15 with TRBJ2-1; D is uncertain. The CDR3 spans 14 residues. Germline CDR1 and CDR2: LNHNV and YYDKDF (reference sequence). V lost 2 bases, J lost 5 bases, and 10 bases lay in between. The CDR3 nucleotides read TGTGCCACCAGCAGACAGTTTTCTAACAATGAGCAGTTCTTC. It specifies CATSRQFSNNEQFF.

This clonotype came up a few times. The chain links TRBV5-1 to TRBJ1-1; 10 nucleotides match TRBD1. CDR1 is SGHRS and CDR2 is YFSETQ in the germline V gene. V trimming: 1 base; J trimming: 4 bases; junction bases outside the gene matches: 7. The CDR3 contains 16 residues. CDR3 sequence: CASSLIPGQGITEAFF. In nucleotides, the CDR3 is TGCGCCAGCAGCTTGATACCGGGACAGGGGATCACTGAAGCTTTCTTT.

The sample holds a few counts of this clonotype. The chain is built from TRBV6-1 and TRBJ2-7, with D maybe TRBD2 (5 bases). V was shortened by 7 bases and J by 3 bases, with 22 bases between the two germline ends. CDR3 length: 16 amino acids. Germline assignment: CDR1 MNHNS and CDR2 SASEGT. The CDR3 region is CASKDLKSGRYYEQYF. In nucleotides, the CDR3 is TGTGCCAGCAAAGATTTGAAGAGCGGTCGCTACTACGAGCAGTACTTC.

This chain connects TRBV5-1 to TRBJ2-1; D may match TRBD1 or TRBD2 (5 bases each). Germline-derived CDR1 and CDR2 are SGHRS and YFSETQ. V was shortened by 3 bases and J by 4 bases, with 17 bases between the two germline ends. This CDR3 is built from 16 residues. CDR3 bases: TGCGCCAGCAGCTCCCAATTAACCGGGGCATACAATGAGCAGTTCTTC. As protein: CASSSQLTGAYNEQFF. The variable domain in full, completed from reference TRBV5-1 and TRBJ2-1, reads KAGVTQTPRYLIKTRGQQVTLSCSPISGHRSVSWYQQTPGQGLQFLFEYFSETQRNKGNFPGRFSGRQFSNSRSEMNVSTLELGDSALYLCASSSQLTGAYNEQFFGPGTRLTVL.

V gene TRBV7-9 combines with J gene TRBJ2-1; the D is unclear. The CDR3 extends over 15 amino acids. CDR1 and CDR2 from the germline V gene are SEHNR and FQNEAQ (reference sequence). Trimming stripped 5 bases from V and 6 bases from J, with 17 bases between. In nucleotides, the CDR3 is TGTGCCAGCAGCGCCCGGTCTTTGTGGGGCAATGAGCAGTTCTTC. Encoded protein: CASSARSLWGNEQFF.